This is a list of T cell receptor beta chains from one sample in a study of blood T cell repertoires in COVID-19. Produced via immunoSEQ multiplex PCR; TCRdb's table is partial and in-frame only. The top ten clones hold 4.1% of a sample with about 270,000 clones, approximately 90% of them seen once. Material: PBMCs or T cells enriched from blood (not recorded which). These receptors all stem from a woman aged 30 to 39 with acute COVID-19. Both conserved end residues are trimmed from each CDR3. The order of the fields is V gene, J gene, CDR3 protein.

V: TRBV27; J: TRBJ1-5; CDR3: ASSHRGLNQPQH
V: TRBV25-1; J: TRBJ1-1; CDR3: ASSVSLGRNTEAF
V: TRBV20-1; J: TRBJ2-2; CDR3: SAIETGELF
V: TRBV21-1; J: TRBJ2-7; CDR3: ASSKAAGLPGAYEQY
V: TRBV20-1; J: TRBJ2-7; CDR3: SAELAGGLY
V: TRBV10-3; J: TRBJ2-1; CDR3: ATGLFSYNEQF
V: TRBV28; J: TRBJ2-7; CDR3: ASSLRVAREASYEQY
V: TRBV18; J: TRBJ1-1; CDR3: ASSLPGQGNTEAF
V: TRBV4-2; J: TRBJ2-1; CDR3: ASSPPRELAGVYEQF
V: TRBV7-2; J: TRBJ2-5; CDR3: ASSYHDRKEKTQY